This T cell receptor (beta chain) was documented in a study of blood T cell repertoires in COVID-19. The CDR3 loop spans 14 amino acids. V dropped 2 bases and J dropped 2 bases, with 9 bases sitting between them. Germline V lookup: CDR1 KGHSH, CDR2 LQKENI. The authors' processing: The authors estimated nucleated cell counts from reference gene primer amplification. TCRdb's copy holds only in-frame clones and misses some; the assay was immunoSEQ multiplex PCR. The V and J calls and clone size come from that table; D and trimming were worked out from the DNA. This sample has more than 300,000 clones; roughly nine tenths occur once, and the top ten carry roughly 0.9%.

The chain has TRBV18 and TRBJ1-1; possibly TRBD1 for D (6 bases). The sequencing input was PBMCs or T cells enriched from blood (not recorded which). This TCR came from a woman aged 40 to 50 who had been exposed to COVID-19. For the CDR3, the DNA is TGTGCCAGCTCACCAACCAGGGGCAACACTGAAGCTTTCTTT. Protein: CASSPTRGNTEAFF.